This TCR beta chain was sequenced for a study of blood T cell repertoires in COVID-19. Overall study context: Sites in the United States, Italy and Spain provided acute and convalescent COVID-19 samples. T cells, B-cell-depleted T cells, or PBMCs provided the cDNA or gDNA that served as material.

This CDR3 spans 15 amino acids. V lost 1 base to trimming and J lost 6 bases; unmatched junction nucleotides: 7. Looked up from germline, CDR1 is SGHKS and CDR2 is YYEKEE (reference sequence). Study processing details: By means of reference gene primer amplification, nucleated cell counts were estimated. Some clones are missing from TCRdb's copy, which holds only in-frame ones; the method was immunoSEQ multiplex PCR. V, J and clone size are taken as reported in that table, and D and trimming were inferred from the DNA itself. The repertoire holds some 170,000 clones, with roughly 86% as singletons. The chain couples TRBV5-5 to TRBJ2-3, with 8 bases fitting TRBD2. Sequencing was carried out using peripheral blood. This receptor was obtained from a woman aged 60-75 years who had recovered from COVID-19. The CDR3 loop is CASSLKGGGTDTQYF. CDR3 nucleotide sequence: TGTGCCAGCAGCTTGAAGGGCGGGGGGACTGATACGCAGTATTTT.